The clone carrying this T cell receptor beta chain was counted a few times. A far larger clone is only one base removed, so a read error is likely. The CDR3 loop spans 13 amino acids. Germline-derived CDR1 and CDR2 are MNHEY and SVGAGI. The V and J ends lost 11 bases and 0 bases respectively, with 8 bases between them. This record belongs to a study of shared clonotypes between healthy human individuals. On the study more broadly: Donor ages ranged 18 to 49 years: a couple of women, a few men.

Unsorted PBMC DNA underwent sequencing on ten immunoSEQ deep assay plates. Assay: immunoSEQ multiplex PCR; the TCRdb copy retains only in-frame clones and omits some. The sample lists some 500,000 clones; approximately 80% were seen once. Genomic DNA, for the unsorted samples, came from roughly 94 million PBMCs. This sequence was found in a woman aged 40 to 49 in good health. Some clones in this sample may be carry-over from other donors' samples. V and J are TRBV6-5 and TRBJ2-6, with D possibly matching TRBD2 (6 bases). The specimen was PBMCs. The CDR3 protein is CAAGSSGANVLTF. The CDR3 DNA sequence: TGTGCCGCCGGGAGCTCTGGGGCCAACGTCCTGACTTTC.